This TCR beta chain was documented in a study of vaccination and CD4 T cells after COVID-19 (dated by TCRdb to 2022 to 2024). In terms of the full investigation: Convalescent patients had a positive SARS-CoV-2 result on nasal swab PCR, and of these patients, several had mild disease and one had severe disease. Two doses of either the Pfizer-BioNTech BNT162b2 vaccine (n=8) or the Moderna mRNA-1273 vaccine (n=2) were administered to participants. The convalescent cohort included six males and four females, with two Hispanic individuals, seven Caucasians, two Asians and one multiracial person. In fewer than 12 COVID-19 convalescent patients and several infection-naive healthy vaccine recipients, researchers compared the spike-specific CD4+ TCR repertoire from before mRNA vaccination with the repertoire from after. Culture stimuli were overlapping spike peptide pools from SARS-CoV-2 and from the common cold coronaviruses HCoV-NL63, HCoV-OC43 and HCoV-229E. Post-COVID blood samples were collected from convalescent patients a median of around 100 days after diagnosis, with a range of about 35 to 161 days. The time from the second vaccine dose to post-vaccine blood sampling had a median of roughly 77 days and ranged from about 14 to 250 days. Control cultures used a CEFX viral epitope pool as positive control, an HIV-1 Nef peptide pool as negative control, or no peptide.

Findings and caveats that apply to the study as a whole: An increase in the median number of SARS-CoV-2-reactive clonotypes from approximately 21 after infection to some 40 after vaccination was observed, but the change was not found to be significant. Nearly all vaccine-specific clones in convalescent patients (304 of 307) were mono-reactive for SARS-CoV-2 spike rather than cross-reactive with common cold coronaviruses. In convalescent patients, a median around 86% of post-vaccine SARS-CoV-2-reactive clones were detected only after vaccination, suggesting vaccine-specific priming. Relatively few convalescent patients were included in the study, and early timepoints after natural infection were not analyzed.

V sheds 2 bases and J sheds 1 base, leaving 13 bases between their ends. From its cysteine to its phenylalanine, the CDR3 spans 15 amino acids. The sequence is cut down to CDR3 DNA, 45 bases in frame from base 1. Via the germline V gene, CDR1 is SGHRS and CDR2 YFSETQ. Library creation used PCR. TCR sequencing of DNA from cultured CD4+ T cells used the Oncomine TCR Beta short-read assay at the Johns Hopkins FTIC core. Genomic DNA was extracted from the cultured CD4+ T cells with the QIAamp micro DNA kit. Oncomine TCR Beta libraries from cultured CD4+ T cells were pooled using unique dual indexes and sequenced on an Illumina iSeq 100. From the authors' description of their analysis: Non-productive sequences were removed, and CDR3s that did not start with C, did not end with F or W, or were shorter than 7 amino acids were discarded. Antigen-specific clonotypes were identified with the MANAFEST web application by comparing peptide-stimulated wells with reference and other culture wells. An FDR below 0.05, an odds ratio above 5, and a productive frequency above 0.1% in at least two of three replicate wells were required for clones to be considered positive. A clonotype was classed as cross-reactive if the clonotype showed significant expansion both in SARS-CoV-2 spike wells and in at least one common cold coronavirus spike condition. Levenshtein distances (stringdist) and unrooted phylogenetic trees (ape) in R version 3.6.1 were used to assess CDR3 homology. The public reads were reprocessed in TCRdb via fastp at Q25 and MiXCR, keeping in-frame beta chains. Each CDR3 protein appears once, grouped with its most common genes and DNA. These V and J calls derive from TCRdb rather than the authors' analysis. The sample profile shows some 15,000 distinct CDR3 sequences; over 65% of them were found once. 9.5% to 13% of the sample is taken by the ten largest.

Taken with the paper, the label for treatment or condition translates to: approximately 9-day PBMC culture with coronavirus spike peptide pools or control peptides (ViraFEST assay). The ViraFEST assay was used in the study, in which antigen-specific T cells were expanded with peptide pools and expanded clonotypes were subsequently identified by TCR sequencing. The positive SARS-CoV-2 PCR tests of the convalescent patients were dated from March to December 2020, before the Alpha, Beta and Delta variants emerged in the United States. Each well held under 2.5 million PBMCs cultured in IMDM containing roughly 5.5% human AB serum and 10 IU/ml IL-2, with around 9.2 ug/ml peptide pools added. On days 3 and 7, half of the culture medium was replaced with fresh IL-2-containing medium. After less than 12 days of culture, CD4+ T cells were isolated by negative selection using the EasySep CD4+ T cell isolation kit. Ficoll-Paque Plus gradient centrifugation was used to isolate PBMCs from whole blood, and the isolated PBMCs were then either used fresh or cryopreserved at -140C. Triplicate wells were generally used for each culture condition.

As concerns this clonotype: The clone's antigen remains unknown. No base qualities exist here, and no much larger clone lies one base off it.

This TCR was sampled from a human donor who had recovered from COVID-19. The chain uses TRBV5-1 and TRBJ2-7; tentative D gene TRBD1, with 8 bases matching. The sample consisted of CD4+ T cells from blood, cultured in vitro. The sequence in DNA is TGCGCCAGCAGCTTACAGGGGGGGATTTCCTACGAGCAGTACTTC. It specifies CASSLQGGISYEQYF. The CDR3 plus the reference TRBV5-1 and TRBJ2-7 genes for the other parts give the full variable domain: KAGVTQTPRYLIKTRGQQVTLSCSPISGHRSVSWYQQTPGQGLQFLFEYFSETQRNKGNFPGRFSGRQFSNSRSEMNVSTLELGDSALYLCASSLQGGISYEQYFGPGTRLTVT.